The rows below give T cell receptor beta chains drawn from one sample of a study of T cells after yellow fever vaccination. A single record per CDR3 protein comes from TCRdb applying MiXCR to the 5' RACE reads. Here the sample spans around 310,000 distinct CDR3 sequences, less than 4.5% being singletons. The sequencing used PBMCs, collected on the day of the yellow fever booster vaccination. All receptors derive from a man aged 18 to 29 who received the YFV17D yellow fever vaccine. Each CDR3 is given with its conserved first and last residue. The D gene is left open where the match is weak. Clone size is shown for a subset of rows, as once, few, many or a class of expanded clone.

V gene	J gene	D gene	clone size	CDR3 DNA	CDR3 protein
TRBV5-1	TRBJ1-3	TRBD1	-	TGCGCCAGCAGCCGAGAGGGACAGCGAAACACCATATATTTT	CASSREGQRNTIYF
TRBV4-1	TRBJ1-2	TRBD1	many	TGCGCCAGCAGCCCAGGGACAGGGTTCTATGGCTACACCTTC	CASSPGTGFYGYTF
TRBV11-2	TRBJ1-2	-	many	TGTGCCAGCAGCTTAGATGGGATACAGGGAAAAAGGGGCTACACCTTC	CASSLDGIQGKRGYTF
TRBV7-2	TRBJ2-6	-	many	TGTGCCAGCAGCTCCACTGGGGCCAACGTCCTGACTTTC	CASSSTGANVLTF
TRBV20-1	TRBJ1-2	-	few	TGCAGTGCTAGAGGGGGGGGGCACTCGGTTGGCTACACCTTC	CSARGGGHSVGYTF
TRBV6-1	TRBJ1-5	-	many	TGTGCCAGCAGTCCAATCCCGGATCAGCCCCAGCATTTT	CASSPIPDQPQHF
TRBV5-1	TRBJ2-2	-	many	TGCGCCAGCAGCTTGTTATCGTCCACCGGGGAGCTGTTTTTT	CASSLLSSTGELFF
TRBV7-6	TRBJ2-3	-	many	TGTGCCAGCAGCTTAGCAGGTTTGGCAGATACGCAGTATTTT	CASSLAGLADTQYF
TRBV5-1	TRBJ2-3	TRBD2	many	TGCGCCAGCAGCCCGGGACTAGCGGGGGCTGGAGATACGCAGTATTTT	CASSPGLAGAGDTQYF
TRBV7-2	TRBJ1-3	-	-	TGTGCCAGCAGCCCCTCCGGGCAGGGAGGAAACACCATATATTTT	CASSPSGQGGNTIYF
TRBV9	TRBJ1-6	-	many	TGTGCCAGCAGCGTTTATGGTTCACCCCTCCACTTT	CASSVYGSPLHF
TRBV6-2/TRBV6-3	TRBJ1-1	-	few	TGTGCCAGCAGTTACGGTCTAAGCAGTGAAGCTTTCTTT	CASSYGLSSEAFF
TRBV5-1	TRBJ2-3	-	-	TGCGCCAGCAGCTCCGCTGGCACAGATACGCAGTATTTT	CASSSAGTDTQYF
TRBV5-6	TRBJ2-2	-	many	TGTGCCAGCTCCTCTAGGGAGGAGACCGGGGAGCTGTTTTTT	CASSSREETGELFF
TRBV12-3/TRBV12-4	TRBJ2-6	-	many	TGTGCCAGCAGTCCCGGTGGGGCCAACGTCCTGACTTTC	CASSPGGANVLTF
TRBV4-1	TRBJ1-6	TRBD1	many	TGCGCCAGCAGCCAATCGGGACAGGGGAGGGCACCCCTCCACTTT	CASSQSGQGRAPLHF
TRBV7-2	TRBJ2-2	TRBD2	many	TGTGCCAGCAGCTTAGCTAGCGGGACCGGGGAGCTGTTTTTT	CASSLASGTGELFF
TRBV12-3/TRBV12-4	TRBJ2-4	-	-	TGTGCCAGCAGTTTATGGGCAGGGTCCCCCAAAAACATTCAGTACTTC	CASSLWAGSPKNIQYF
TRBV7-2	TRBJ2-1	-	many	TGTGCCAGCAGCTTTAAACAGGGAGTCCATGAGCAGTTCTTC	CASSFKQGVHEQFF
TRBV4-1	TRBJ1-2	TRBD1	many	TGCGCCAGCAGCCAAGGAGCAGGGGGCTATGGCTACACCTTC	CASSQGAGGYGYTF
TRBV29-1	TRBJ2-2	TRBD1	many	TGCAGCGTTGACCTGACAGGGGAGACCGGGGAGCTGTTTTTT	CSVDLTGETGELFF
TRBV5-4	TRBJ1-2	-	-	TGTGCCAGCAGCTTGCAGAACAGGGAACCCGGCTACACCTTC	CASSLQNREPGYTF
TRBV6-1	TRBJ2-7	TRBD1	-	TGTGCCAGCAGTGGGGGGACAGGGAAGATCCCCTACGAGCAGTACTTC	CASSGGTGKIPYEQYF
TRBV5-1	TRBJ1-3	-	many	TGCGCCAGCAGCCCCGACCGACAAGGCGACTCTGGAAACACCATATATTTT	CASSPDRQGDSGNTIYF
TRBV18	TRBJ1-2	-	many	TGTGCCAGCTCACCATCCGGGATTAACTATGGCTACACCTTC	CASSPSGINYGYTF
TRBV5-1	TRBJ2-1	TRBD1	many	TGCGCCAGCAGCTACCACCCGGGACAGACCGTGAATGAGCAGTTCTTC	CASSYHPGQTVNEQFF
TRBV7-3	TRBJ1-1	-	few	TGTGCCAGCAGCTCAGATGAGGGCCGGCAAGCTTTCTTT	CASSSDEGRQAFF
TRBV7-9	TRBJ1-6	TRBD1	many	TGTGCCAGCAGCTCCCAGGGACAGAGATCACCCCTCCACTTT	CASSSQGQRSPLHF
TRBV20-1	TRBJ2-1	-	-	TGCAGTGCTAGTTACTTCTCAAATGAGCAGTTCTTC	CSASYFSNEQFF
TRBV6-2/TRBV6-3	TRBJ1-5	-	-	TGTGCCAGCAGGAGGGTGGAACAGCCCCAGCATTTT	CASRRVEQPQHF
TRBV20-1	TRBJ1-6	-	-	TGCAGTGCTAGGGGGTTTCGGAGTTCACCCCTCCACTTT	CSARGFRSSPLHF
TRBV20-1	TRBJ2-6	TRBD1	few	TGCAGTGCTCCTGGGACAGCCGACTCTGGGGCCAACGTCCTGACTTTC	CSAPGTADSGANVLTF
TRBV5-1	TRBJ2-7	TRBD1	few	TGCGCCAGCAGCCCCGGGACAGGGGGTTACTACGAGCAGTACTTC	CASSPGTGGYYEQYF
TRBV5-5	TRBJ2-7	-	many	TGTGCCAGCAGACCGGGCCCTGAATCCTACGAGCAGTACTTC	CASRPGPESYEQYF
TRBV23-1	TRBJ1-6	TRBD1	-	TGCGCCAGCAGTCCCGGGACAGGGGTGACACCCCTCCACTTT	CASSPGTGVTPLHF
TRBV4-3	TRBJ2-5	-	few	TGCGCCAGCAGCCAACTACCCCGCGGGACCCAGTACTTC	CASSQLPRGTQYF
TRBV12-5	TRBJ2-5	-	many	TGTGCTAGTGGTTTGGTAGGTGGCCGGCGGACCCAGTACTTC	CASGLVGGRRTQYF
TRBV5-4	TRBJ2-1	TRBD1	-	TGTGCCAGCAGCTCACGTTCAGGGGGCAGTGAGCAGTTCTTC	CASSSRSGGSEQFF
TRBV7-2	TRBJ1-4	-	-	TGTGCCAGCAGCCCGACCGGGGGCGGAGGTGAAAAACTGTTTTTT	CASSPTGGGGEKLFF
TRBV24-1	TRBJ2-1	TRBD1	-	TGTGCCACCAGTGATGCCGGGACAGGGGGCGATGAGCAGTTCTTC	CATSDAGTGGDEQFF
TRBV7-2	TRBJ2-1	TRBD1	many	TGTGCCAGCACCTTGGGACAGGGGGCATGGAATGAGCAGTTCTTC	CASTLGQGAWNEQFF
TRBV7-6	TRBJ2-7	TRBD2	many	TGTGCCAGCAGCGGTAGCGGGGGGGCCGGGGAGCAGTACTTC	CASSGSGGAGEQYF
TRBV29-1	TRBJ2-1	TRBD1	many	TGCAGCGCCACCGGGACAGGGTATGCAAAATCCTACAATGAGCAGTTCTTC	CSATGTGYAKSYNEQFF
TRBV18	TRBJ1-4	-	many	TGTGCCAGCTCACCCCAGGCCGGGGCTAATGAAAAACTGTTTTTT	CASSPQAGANEKLFF
TRBV5-1	TRBJ2-3	-	many	TGCGCCAGCAGCTTGTCCCGGGCTAAAGATACGCAGTATTTT	CASSLSRAKDTQYF
TRBV20-1	TRBJ2-1	TRBD1	-	TGCAGTGCCAACTCGGGGGACAGGTCCTACAATGAGCAGTTCTTC	CSANSGDRSYNEQFF
TRBV20-1	TRBJ2-5	-	-	TGCAGTGCTAGAGGACAAAGCCAAGAGACCCAGTACTTC	CSARGQSQETQYF
TRBV4-1	TRBJ2-3	TRBD2	few	TGCGCCAGCAGCCATCCTAAACCCGGGACTAGGCAAGCAGATACGCAGTATTTT	CASSHPKPGTRQADTQYF
TRBV10-3	TRBJ2-4	-	many	TGTGCCATCAGTGCGACGATAGGGATGAGGGCCAAAAACATTCAGTACTTC	CAISATIGMRAKNIQYF
TRBV4-3	TRBJ2-1	-	many	TGCGCCAGCAGCCAAGTGCCCATATCCAATGAGCAGTTCTTC	CASSQVPISNEQFF
TRBV11-2	TRBJ2-2	TRBD2	-	TGTGCCAGCAGCTTATCGGGGGGGCTTGGCGGGGAGCTGTTTTTT	CASSLSGGLGGELFF
TRBV7-2	TRBJ2-5	TRBD1	many	TGTGCCAGCAGCATGACAGGGGGTTCGGAGACCCAGTACTTC	CASSMTGGSETQYF
TRBV4-3	TRBJ1-4	TRBD1	many	TGCGCCAGCAGCCAAGATGTCGGGACAGGGGGTGAAAAACTGTTTTTT	CASSQDVGTGGEKLFF
TRBV6-5	TRBJ1-4	-	many	TGTGCCAGCAGTTACTCGAGGCAAGGGAATGAAAAACTGTTTTTT	CASSYSRQGNEKLFF
TRBV2	TRBJ1-2	TRBD1	-	TGTGCCAGCAGGCAGGGGGTCTATGGCTACACCTTC	CASRQGVYGYTF
TRBV6-6	TRBJ1-2	-	-	TGTGCCAGCAGTTACGACGGGGATCGTGGCTACACCTTC	CASSYDGDRGYTF
TRBV7-6	TRBJ2-1	TRBD2	many	TGTGCCAGCAGCTTATCGCTGGGAGCGGGGGGGCCCCACAATGAGCAGTTCTTC	CASSLSLGAGGPHNEQFF